The 14 T cell receptor beta chains given below trace back to one sample, sequenced in a study of blood T cells in healthy people across ages (dated by TCRdb to between 2014 and 2016). Library preparation was by 5' RACE. The sequencing machine was an Illumina HiSeq 2500. A second about 7 to 11 cycle PCR used a sample-barcoded 5' primer and a J-beta primer mix. TCRdb itself trimmed the public reads at Q25 with fastp, ran MiXCR and retained productive beta chains. Every entry covers one CDR3 protein and lists the most common genes and DNA from its rows. In this sample the table shows 730,000 or so distinct CDR3 sequences, 35% to 45% of which occur a single time. Jointly, the top ten make up 20% to 25% of the sample. The sequenced material came from blood. The receptors derive from a woman aged 55-70 years in good health.

The gene calls are TRBV7-2 and TRBJ2-1; 11 bases fit TRBD2. The DNA end is a closer match to TRBJ2-7, so the J assignment may be wrong. The CDR3 runs to 15 residues. CDR1 and CDR2 from the germline V gene are SGHTA and FQGNSA. The CDR3 spells CASSPVAGGEYEQYF. The CDR3 bases are TGTGCCAGCAGCCCTGTAGCGGGGGGGGAATACGAGCAGTACTTC.

Only a few counts were recorded for this clonotype. This chain uses TRBV11-2 with TRBJ2-1, with a weak D call TRBD2 (5 bases). The CDR3 length is 14 residues. Trimming stripped 5 bases from V and 12 bases from J, with 20 bases between. Germline assignment: CDR1 SGHAT and CDR2 FQNNGV. The CDR3 bases are TGTGCCAGCAGCCCAGAAAGTCGGGGTCAGGCGCAGTTCTTC. Protein: CASSPESRGQAQFF.

J is TRBJ2-7 and V is TRBV6-5, with TRBD1 matching over 9 bases. The CDR3 contains 15 residues. Germline CDR1 is MNHEY and CDR2 is SVGAGI. V lost 6 bases and J lost 1; bases outside the gene matches: 7. The CDR3 nucleotides are TGTGCCAGCAGACAACCGGGACAGGGATCCTACGAGCAGTACTTC. This sequence encodes CASRQPGQGSYEQYF.

The rearrangement joins TRBV29-1 to TRBJ2-7, with D possibly matching TRBD1 (5 bases). CDR1 and CDR2 (germline): SQVTM, ANQGSEA. This CDR3 spans 11 amino acids. The ends were cut back, 7 bases at V and 3 bases at J, with 10 bases in the middle. The CDR3 sequence: CSAGSLYEQYF. The DNA for the CDR3 is TGCAGCGCAGGGTCCCTCTACGAGCAGTACTTC.

This clonotype was seen a handful of times. The V gene is TRBV12-3 or TRBV12-4, the J gene TRBJ1-5, with TRBD1 identical over 8 bases. The CDR3 loop spans 13 amino acids. The V gene end was trimmed by 5 bases and the J gene end by 7 bases; junction bases not matched to a gene: 4. CDR3 DNA sequence: TGTGCCAGCAGTATGACAGGGGAACAGCCCCAGCATTTT. Translation: CASSMTGEQPQHF.

The chain employs TRBV7-2 and TRBJ1-1; the D gene is possibly TRBD1 (5 bases). There are 14 residues in the CDR3. V lost 5 bases and J lost 3, with 13 bases in between. Germline V gene sequence: CDR1 SGHTA, CDR2 FQGNSA. The DNA for the CDR3 is TGTGCCAGCAGCCGAGGGTGGGGGGACACTGAAGCTTTCTTT. Translating it yields CASSRGWGDTEAFF.

J is TRBJ2-4 and V is TRBV20-1; D ambiguous. V lost 5 bases and J 5 bases, leaving 10 bases between the germline ends. Germline V gives CDR1 DFQATT, CDR2 SNEGSKA (reference sequence). There are 12 residues in the CDR3. This CDR3 is CSADGPENIQYF. The CDR3 region has the DNA TGCAGTGCTGACGGGCCTGAAAACATTCAGTACTTC.

This clonotype was observed a few times. This may be a read error: a much more frequent sequence differs by one nucleotide. This sequence joins TRBV29-1 and TRBJ2-7; D gene ambiguous. Germline CDR1 is SQVTM and CDR2 is ANQGSEA. The CDR3 extends over 13 amino acids. The germline V and J ends were trimmed by 1 base and 7 bases, with 14 bases remaining between them. The CDR3: CSVEGSANNEQYF. The CDR3 DNA reads as TGCAGCGTTGAAGGTTCGGCAAACAATGAGCAGTACTTC.

This chain links TRBV10-3 with TRBJ1-5; D is perhaps TRBD1 (6 bases). Trimming stripped 3 bases from V and 3 bases from J, with 9 bases between. CDR1 and CDR2 (germline): ENHRY, SYGVKD. This CDR3 is 14 amino acids long. In DNA form, the CDR3 reads TGTGCCATCAGTGAACGACAGGACAATCAGCCCCAGCATTTT. This gives the protein CAISERQDNQPQHF.

The chain carries TRBV10-3 and TRBJ2-1, with 9 bases fitting TRBD2. The germline V gene encodes CDR1 ENHRY and CDR2 SYGVKD. Unmatched junction bases numbered 9, after V lost 0 bases and J lost 6 bases. The CDR3 consists of 17 residues. DNA for the CDR3: TGTGCCATCAGTGAGTCAGGGGGGCGGGGGGGCCCCAATGAGCAGTTCTTC. Translation gives CAISESGGRGGPNEQFF.

This clonotype occurred a few times. This rearrangement joins TRBV5-1 to TRBJ2-7; D ambiguous. The CDR3 has 15 amino acids. Germline assignment: CDR1 SGHRS and CDR2 YFSETQ. V gave up 4 bases and J gave up 3 bases, with 17 bases separating them. The CDR3 spells CASSHLAIYIYEQYF. CDR3 nucleotides: TGCGCCAGCAGCCACCTGGCTATCTATATCTACGAGCAGTACTTC.

The chain employs TRBV4-2 and TRBJ2-1; TRBD2 agrees at 10 bases. The V segment lost 3 bases and the J segment 8 bases; nucleotides outside the gene matches: 7. The CDR3 totals 15 residues. CDR1 is LGHNA and CDR2 is YNFKEQ in the germline V gene. The CDR3 protein is CASSQAGLANYEQFF. The CDR3 DNA follows: TGTGCCAGCAGCCAGGCGGGACTAGCGAACTATGAGCAGTTCTTC.

The chain carries TRBV20-1 and TRBJ1-5; possible D gene TRBD1, 6 bases. From germline, CDR1 is DFQATT and CDR2 SNEGSKA (reference sequence). The CDR3 extends over 13 amino acids. Trimming took off 6 bases at V and 2 bases at J, with 11 bases between the two ends. The CDR3 spells CSARQDGNQPQHF. In nucleotides, the CDR3 is TGCAGTGCGAGACAGGATGGCAATCAGCCCCAGCATTTT.

The chain links TRBV11-2 to TRBJ1-1; a weak D match, TRBD1 (6 bases). There are 15 residues in the CDR3. Germline loops: CDR1 SGHAT, CDR2 FQNNGV. The germline V and J ends were trimmed by 5 bases and 3 bases, with 16 bases remaining between them. Here the CDR3 reads CASSQDRMRDTEAFF. The CDR3 nucleotides read TGTGCCAGCAGCCAAGACAGGATGAGAGACACTGAAGCTTTCTTT.